The TCR beta chain described here comes from a study of T cells in Graves' hyperthyroidism and ophthalmopathy. Study-wide findings and caveats: Blood also showed most of the thyroid clonotypes that were expanded above 0.001.

TCR beta CDR3 regions were amplified from RNA. RT-PCR in the first round (using the HTBI primer set) targeted the TCR CDR3. TCRdb re-derived calls from the multiplex PCR reads in MiXCR, one entry per CDR3 protein. The sample carries about 620,000 distinct CDR3 sequences, 15% to 20% recorded once. This clonotype was detected many times. The antigen is undetermined. Trimming pared 7 bases from V and 7 bases from J, leaving 19 bases between. CDR1 is SEHNR and CDR2 is FQNEAQ in the germline V gene (reference sequence). The CDR3 length is 14 residues. The sequenced sample consisted of blood. This chain connects TRBV7-9 to TRBJ2-5, with D possibly matching TRBD2 (5 bases). This sequence was found in a woman in her thirties with Graves' hyperthyroidism. CDR3 nucleotide sequence: TGTGCCAGCACCCCGGGAACCCTCATGGGGACCCAGTACTTC. This sequence encodes CASTPGTLMGTQYF. Full variable domain (rest looked up from reference TRBV7-9 and TRBJ2-5): DTGVSQNPRHKITKRGQNVTFRCDPISEHNRLYWYRQTLGQGPEFLTYFQNEAQLEKSRLLSDRFSAERPKGSFSTLEIQRTEQGDSAMYLCASTPGTLMGTQYFGPGTRLLVL.